This T cell receptor (beta chain) was identified in a study of cytotoxic CD8 clonotypes in ibrutinib-treated CLL. Across the whole study: On average, over 90,000 productive rearrangements and about 280,000 productive templates per sample.

Study-wide points: Once treatment began, public clonotypes, which were uncommon, contracted or stayed stable. Clonality climbed at ibrutinib response, then dropped toward baseline at progression.

Of note for this clone: What it recognizes is unknown.

Sequencing was designed to attain a depth spanning 1 in 200,000 to 1 in 1 million T cells. This table comes from immunoSEQ multiplex PCR, and its TCRdb copy is limited to in-frame clones, with some not included. The sample lists about 160,000 clones, more than 80% occurring once. The CDR3 runs 12 residues. The V gene's germline CDR1 is KGHSH and CDR2 LQKENI. Trimming took off 6 bases at V and 7 bases at J, with 13 bases between the two ends. This chain links TRBV18 with TRBJ2-7, with a possible D match to TRBD2 (5 bases). The sequence was obtained from a human donor with chronic lymphocytic leukemia. The source material was PBMCs, sampled after 24 months of ibrutinib treatment. The CDR3 DNA sequence: TGTGCCAGCTCCAAGGTCGGCGGGGAGCAGTACTTC. Encoded protein: CASSKVGGEQYF.